Listed below are T cell receptor beta chains from one sample, sequenced in a study of OX40 agonist ivuxolimab in advanced cancers. The table came from immunoSEQ multiplex PCR; TCRdb's copy has only in-frame clones and leaves some out. Among tens of thousands of clones listed, approximately 88% were seen once. The sequencing here drew on CD4+ or CD8+ T cells sorted from blood, taken in a trial of the OX40 agonist ivuxolimab. The source is an adult with an advanced solid tumor such as melanoma, head and neck, liver or kidney cancer. Both conserved end residues are trimmed from each CDR3. Fields, in order: CDR3 protein, V gene, clone size. Where a row states a size, it is once, few, many or the class of an expanded clone; other rows omit it.

SVAPQETQY	TRBV29-1	NA
ASSINQPHTEAF	TRBV19	NA
ASARTDQETQY	TRBV13	NA
ASSLAGVLYNEQF	TRBV28	few
ASSLIPTSGSGEQY	TRBV6-5	NA
ASSITSVFSYEQY	TRBV7-2	NA
ASSADRVRETQY	TRBV7-8	once
ASNTGQGLETQY	TRBV5-4	NA
ASSLVTSGTYEQY	TRBV7-8	once
ASSYGAGGGRDTQY	TRBV6-6	NA
ASSLDGGQQETQY	TRBV11-2	NA
ASSPLGGIDNEQF	TRBV6-4	NA
ASSLGDTDQPQH	TRBV5-1	NA
ASSYSEYTEAF	TRBV6-5	NA
ASTRGGATRETQY	TRBV2	NA
ASSRTDSTNEKLF	TRBV27	NA
AWTRAQETEAF	TRBV30	few
ASSTSDVGSYEQY	TRBV7-6	NA
ASSYLIGGSEQF	TRBV6-5	NA
ASSPGLAGDGTDTQY	TRBV5-1	NA